This TCR beta chain was captured in a study of shared clonotypes between healthy human individuals. As for the study in general: The study drew on two women and three men aged 18 to 49 as donors.

CD45RO-negative cells were positively selected for CCR7, leaving out terminally differentiated effector memory CD45RA+ cells. Participating donors were healthy, HIV-negative adults free of recent acute infections or vaccinations. Sequencing used immunoSEQ multiplex PCR; TCRdb keeps in-frame clones, though not all of them. The sample has over 750,000 clones, 90% to 97% seen once. CDR3 size: 18 residues. V gave up 5 bases and J gave up 0 bases, with 20 bases separating them. Germline CDR1 SEHNR, CDR2 FQNEAQ (reference sequence). Sequenced sample: naive CD8+ T cells sorted from blood. The clonotype was recovered from a man under 40 in good health. The genes are TRBV7-9 and TRBJ1-3; no clear D gene. The CDR3, as DNA: TGTGCCAGCAGCCGTACCCTGCCACGGATGGACTCTGGAAACACCATATATTTT. Its protein is CASSRTLPRMDSGNTIYF.